One and the same sample provided the 3 T cell receptor beta chains below, sequenced in a study of CD8+CD57+ T cells in acquired aplastic anemia. Investigators profiled TCR beta VDJ and CDR3 from genomic DNA template. TCRdb reanalysed the reads using MiXCR and keeps one entry per CDR3 protein. There are some 150,000 distinct CDR3 sequences in the sample; around half occur only once, and approximately 1% lies in the top ten. CD8+CD57+ cell expansion, shown by flow cytometry, had occurred in the patients selected for sequencing. Sequencing was done on a sample of sorted CD4+, CD8+, or CD8+CD57+ T cells (not recorded which) from PBMCs. The source is a human donor with aplastic anemia.

This clonotype has at least ten counts. The V gene is TRBV5-6, the J gene TRBJ2-7, with D possibly TRBD1 on 6 matching bases. Germline CDR1 and CDR2: SGHDT and YYEEEE. The CDR3 length is 14 residues. V was clipped by 1 base and J by 5 bases, with 13 bases between them. The CDR3 region has the DNA TGTGCCAGCAGCTTGCAGGGTCGGGACAACGAGCAGTACTTC. Translated, it gives CASSLQGRDNEQYF.

The chain combines TRBV6-1 with TRBJ2-7; D remains ambiguous. There are 13 residues in the CDR3. The V end was cut by 6 bases, the J end by 0 bases, with 9 bases between. Looked up from germline, CDR1 is MNHNS and CDR2 is SASEGT. In DNA, the CDR3 is TGTGCCAGCAGCGATCACTACTCCTACGAGCAGTACTTC. It specifies CASSDHYSYEQYF.

At least ten counts were recorded for this clonotype. The J gene is TRBJ1-1, the V gene TRBV4-2; no firm D call. Germline assignment: CDR1 LGHNA and CDR2 YNFKEQ. V gave up 0 bases and J gave up 8 bases, with 16 bases separating them. This CDR3 has 15 amino acids. The CDR3 loop reads CASSQDSAPDREAFF. The CDR3 coding sequence is TGTGCCAGCAGCCAAGATTCCGCTCCGGATCGGGAAGCTTTCTTT.